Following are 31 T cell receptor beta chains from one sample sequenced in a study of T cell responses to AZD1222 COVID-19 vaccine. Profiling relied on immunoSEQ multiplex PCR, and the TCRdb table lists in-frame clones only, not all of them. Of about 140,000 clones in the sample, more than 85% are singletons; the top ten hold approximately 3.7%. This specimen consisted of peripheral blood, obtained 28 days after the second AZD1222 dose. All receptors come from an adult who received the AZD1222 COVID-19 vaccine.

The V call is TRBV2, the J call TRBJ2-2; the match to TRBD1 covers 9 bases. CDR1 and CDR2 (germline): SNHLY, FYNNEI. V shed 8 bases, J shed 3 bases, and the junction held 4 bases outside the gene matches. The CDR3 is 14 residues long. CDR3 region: CASQTGGYTGELFF. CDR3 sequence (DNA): TGTGCCAGCCAGACAGGGGGATACACCGGGGAGCTGTTTTTT.

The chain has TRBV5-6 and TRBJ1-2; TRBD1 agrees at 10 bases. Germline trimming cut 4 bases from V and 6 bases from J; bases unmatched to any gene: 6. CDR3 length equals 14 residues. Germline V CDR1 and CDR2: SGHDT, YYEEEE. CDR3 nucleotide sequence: TGTGCCAGCAGCATCGACAGGGGGCGTGATGGCTACACCTTC. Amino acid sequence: CASSIDRGRDGYTF.

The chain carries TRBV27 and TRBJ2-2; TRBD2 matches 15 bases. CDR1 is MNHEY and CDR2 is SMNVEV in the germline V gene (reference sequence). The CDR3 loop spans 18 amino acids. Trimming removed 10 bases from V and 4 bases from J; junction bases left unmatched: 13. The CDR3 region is CATRTSGGDPSFTGELFF. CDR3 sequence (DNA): TGTGCCACGAGGACTAGCGGGGGGGACCCGAGCTTCACCGGGGAGCTGTTTTTT.

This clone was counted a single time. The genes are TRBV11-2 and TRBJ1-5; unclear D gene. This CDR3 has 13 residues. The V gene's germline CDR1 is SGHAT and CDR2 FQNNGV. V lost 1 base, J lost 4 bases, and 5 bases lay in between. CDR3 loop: CASSLAGNQPQHF. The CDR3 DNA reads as TGTGCCAGCAGCTTAGCAGGAAATCAGCCCCAGCATTTT.

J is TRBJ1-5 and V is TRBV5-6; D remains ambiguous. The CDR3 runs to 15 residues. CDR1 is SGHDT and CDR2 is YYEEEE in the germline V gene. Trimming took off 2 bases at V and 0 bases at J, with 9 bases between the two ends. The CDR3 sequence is CASSFSAASNQPQHF. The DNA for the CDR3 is TGTGCCAGCAGCTTTTCGGCCGCTAGCAATCAGCCCCAGCATTTT.

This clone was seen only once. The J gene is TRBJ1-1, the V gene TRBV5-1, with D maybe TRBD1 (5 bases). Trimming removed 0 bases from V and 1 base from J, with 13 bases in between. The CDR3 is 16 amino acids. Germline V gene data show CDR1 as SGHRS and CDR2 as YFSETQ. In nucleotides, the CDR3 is TGCGCCAGCAGCTTGGGGTGGTGGGGGGAGAACACTGAAGCTTTCTTT. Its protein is CASSLGWWGENTEAFF.

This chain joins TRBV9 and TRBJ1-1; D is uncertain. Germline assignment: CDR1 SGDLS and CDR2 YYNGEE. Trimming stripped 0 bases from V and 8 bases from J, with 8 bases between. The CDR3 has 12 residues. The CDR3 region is CASSVVGGEAFF. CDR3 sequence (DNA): TGTGCCAGCAGCGTAGTGGGCGGGGAAGCTTTCTTT.

The DNA of the CDR3 is TGTGCCAGCAGCGTAGGTAATCGTAATTCACCCCTCCACTTT. Translated, it gives CASSVGNRNSPLHF. This chain links TRBV9 with TRBJ1-6, with D unclear. This CDR3 has 14 residues. The germline V and J ends were trimmed by 0 bases and 6 bases, with 7 bases remaining between them. The V gene's germline CDR1 is SGDLS and CDR2 YYNGEE.

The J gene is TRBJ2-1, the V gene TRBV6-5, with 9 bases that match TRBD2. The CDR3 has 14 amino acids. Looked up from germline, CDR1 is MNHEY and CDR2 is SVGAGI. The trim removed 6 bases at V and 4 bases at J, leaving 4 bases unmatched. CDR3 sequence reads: CASRRGLAYNEQFF. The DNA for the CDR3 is TGTGCCAGCAGGCGGGGACTAGCATACAATGAGCAGTTCTTC.

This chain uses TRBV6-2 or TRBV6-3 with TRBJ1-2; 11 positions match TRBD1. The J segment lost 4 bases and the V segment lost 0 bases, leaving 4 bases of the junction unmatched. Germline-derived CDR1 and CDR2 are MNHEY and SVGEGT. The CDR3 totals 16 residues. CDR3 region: CASSYSRDRGAYGYTF. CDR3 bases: TGTGCCAGCAGTTACTCGCGGGACAGGGGGGCCTATGGCTACACCTTC.

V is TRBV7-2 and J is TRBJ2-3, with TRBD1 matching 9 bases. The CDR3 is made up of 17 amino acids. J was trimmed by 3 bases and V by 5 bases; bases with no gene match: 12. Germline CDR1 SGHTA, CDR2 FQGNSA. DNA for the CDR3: TGTGCCAGCAGCACCCCCGGGACAGGGTTTCGGACAGATACGCAGTATTTT. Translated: CASSTPGTGFRTDTQYF.

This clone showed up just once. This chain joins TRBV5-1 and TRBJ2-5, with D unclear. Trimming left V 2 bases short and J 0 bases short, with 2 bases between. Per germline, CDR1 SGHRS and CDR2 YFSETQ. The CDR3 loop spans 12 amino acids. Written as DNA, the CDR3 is TGCGCCAGCAGCTTTGACCAAGAGACCCAGTACTTC. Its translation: CASSFDQETQYF.

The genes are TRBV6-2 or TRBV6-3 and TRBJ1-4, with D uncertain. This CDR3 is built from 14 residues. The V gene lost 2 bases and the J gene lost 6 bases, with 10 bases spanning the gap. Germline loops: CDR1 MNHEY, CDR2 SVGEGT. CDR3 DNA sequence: TGTGCCAGCAGTTACGGAGAAAGGGATGAAAAACTGTTTTTT. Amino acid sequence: CASSYGERDEKLFF.

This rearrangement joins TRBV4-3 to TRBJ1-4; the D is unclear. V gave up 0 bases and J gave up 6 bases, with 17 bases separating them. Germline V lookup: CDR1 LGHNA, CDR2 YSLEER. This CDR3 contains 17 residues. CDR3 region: CASSQDTRIKGYEKLFF. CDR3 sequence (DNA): TGCGCCAGCAGCCAAGATACCCGTATCAAGGGATATGAAAAACTGTTTTTT.

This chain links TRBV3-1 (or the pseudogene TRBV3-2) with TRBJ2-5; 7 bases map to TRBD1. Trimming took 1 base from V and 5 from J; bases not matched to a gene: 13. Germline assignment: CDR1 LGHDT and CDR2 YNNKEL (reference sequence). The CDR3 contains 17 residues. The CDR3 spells CASSQGGGAAIRETQYF. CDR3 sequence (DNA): TGTGCCAGCAGCCAAGGAGGGGGCGCAGCGATACGGGAGACCCAGTACTTC.

The CDR3 region has the DNA TGCGCCAGCAGCGAGAAGGTTGGCAGGGTGGTCAATGAGCAGTTCTTC. This encodes CASSEKVGRVVNEQFF. The V call is TRBV5-1, the J call TRBJ2-1; D is perhaps TRBD1 (5 bases). The CDR3 is 16 amino acids. Trimming removed 4 bases at V and 6 bases at J, with 20 bases between. Germline lookup yields CDR1 SGHRS and CDR2 YFSETQ.

The CDR3: CASRGTATNEKLFF. In nucleotides, the CDR3 is TGTGCCAGTAGGGGGACAGCAACTAATGAAAAACTGTTTTTT. This chain connects TRBV19 to TRBJ1-4; 7 bases match TRBD1. This CDR3 has 14 residues. Germline values: CDR1 LNHDA, CDR2 SQIVND (reference sequence). Losses at the gene ends were 6 bases for V and 0 bases for J; bases not matched to a gene: 1.

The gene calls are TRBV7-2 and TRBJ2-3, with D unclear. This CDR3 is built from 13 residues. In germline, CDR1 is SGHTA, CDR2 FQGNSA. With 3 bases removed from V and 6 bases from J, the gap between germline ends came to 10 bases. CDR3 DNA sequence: TGTGCCAGCAGCTTGGTGTTAGGTGATACGCAGTATTTT. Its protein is CASSLVLGDTQYF.

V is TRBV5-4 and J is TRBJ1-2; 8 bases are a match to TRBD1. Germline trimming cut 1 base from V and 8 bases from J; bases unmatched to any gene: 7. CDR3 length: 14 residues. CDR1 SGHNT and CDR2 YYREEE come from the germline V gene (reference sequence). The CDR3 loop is CASSLWQGADGYTF. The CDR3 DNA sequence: TGTGCCAGCAGCTTGTGGCAGGGGGCGGACGGCTACACCTTC.

The DNA for the CDR3 is TGCGCCAGCAGCCAAGAGTCCCTCGGGGTGGCCGGTACAGATACGCAGTATTTT. Amino acids: CASSQESLGVAGTDTQYF. The chain has TRBV4-1 and TRBJ2-3, with TRBD2 as a possible D gene (5 bases). This CDR3 region has 18 residues. Germline CDR1 and CDR2: MGHRA and YSYEKL. V dropped 0 bases and J dropped 3 bases, with 19 bases sitting between them.

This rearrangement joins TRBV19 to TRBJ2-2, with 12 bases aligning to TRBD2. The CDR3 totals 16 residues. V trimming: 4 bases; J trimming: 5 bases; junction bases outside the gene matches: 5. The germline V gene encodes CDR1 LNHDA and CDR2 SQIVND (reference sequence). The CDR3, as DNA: TGTGCCAGTAGTAAGCTAGCGGGAGGGGGTACCGGGGAGCTGTTTTTT. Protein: CASSKLAGGGTGELFF.

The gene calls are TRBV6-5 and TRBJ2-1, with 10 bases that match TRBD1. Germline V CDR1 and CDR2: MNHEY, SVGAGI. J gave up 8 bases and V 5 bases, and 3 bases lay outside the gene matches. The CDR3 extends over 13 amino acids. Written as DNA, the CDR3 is TGTGCCAGCAGTAGGGACAGGGGCGATGAGCAGTTCTTC. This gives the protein CASSRDRGDEQFF.

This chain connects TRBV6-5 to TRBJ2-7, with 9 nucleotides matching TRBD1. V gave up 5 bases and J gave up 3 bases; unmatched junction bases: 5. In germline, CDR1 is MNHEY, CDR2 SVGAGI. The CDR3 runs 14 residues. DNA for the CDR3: TGTGCCAGCAGTACAGACAGGGGGTTCTACGAGCAGTACTTC. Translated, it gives CASSTDRGFYEQYF.

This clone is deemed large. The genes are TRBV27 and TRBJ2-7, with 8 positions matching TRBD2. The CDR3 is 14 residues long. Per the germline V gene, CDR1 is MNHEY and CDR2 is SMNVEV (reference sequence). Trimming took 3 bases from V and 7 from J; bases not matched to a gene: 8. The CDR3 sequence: CASSFTGGPVEQYF. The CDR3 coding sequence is TGTGCCAGCAGTTTCACGGGAGGGCCGGTTGAGCAGTACTTC.

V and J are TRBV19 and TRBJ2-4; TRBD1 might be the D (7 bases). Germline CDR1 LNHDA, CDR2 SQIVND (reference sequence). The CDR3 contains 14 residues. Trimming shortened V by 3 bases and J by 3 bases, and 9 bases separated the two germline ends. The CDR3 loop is CASSMQGGKNIQYF. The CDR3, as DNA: TGTGCCAGTAGTATGCAGGGGGGCAAAAACATTCAGTACTTC.

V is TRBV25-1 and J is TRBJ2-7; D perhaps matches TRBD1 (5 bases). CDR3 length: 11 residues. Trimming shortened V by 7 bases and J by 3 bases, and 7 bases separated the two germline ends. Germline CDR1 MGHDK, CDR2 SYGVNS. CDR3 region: CASNTGYEQYF. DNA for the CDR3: TGTGCCAGCAACACAGGCTACGAGCAGTACTTC.

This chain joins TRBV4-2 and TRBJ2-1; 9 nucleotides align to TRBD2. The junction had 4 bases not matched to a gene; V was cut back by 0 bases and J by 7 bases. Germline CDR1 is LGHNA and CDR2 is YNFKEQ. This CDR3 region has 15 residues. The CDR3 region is CASSQEASGTNEQFF. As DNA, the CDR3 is TGTGCCAGCAGCCAAGAGGCTAGCGGGACGAATGAGCAGTTCTTC.

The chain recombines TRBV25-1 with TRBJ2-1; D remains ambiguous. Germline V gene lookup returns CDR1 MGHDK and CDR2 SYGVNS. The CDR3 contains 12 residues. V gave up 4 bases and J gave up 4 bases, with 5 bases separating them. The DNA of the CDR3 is TGTGCCAGCAGTGCTGGATACAATGAGCAGTTCTTC. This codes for CASSAGYNEQFF.

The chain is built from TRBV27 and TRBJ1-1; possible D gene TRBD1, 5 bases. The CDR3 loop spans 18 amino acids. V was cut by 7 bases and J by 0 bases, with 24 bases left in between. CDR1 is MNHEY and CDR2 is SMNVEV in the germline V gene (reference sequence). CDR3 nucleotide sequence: TGTGCCAGCATCGAGAGGAGTGACAGTAGATATATGAACACTGAAGCTTTCTTT. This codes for CASIERSDSRYMNTEAFF.

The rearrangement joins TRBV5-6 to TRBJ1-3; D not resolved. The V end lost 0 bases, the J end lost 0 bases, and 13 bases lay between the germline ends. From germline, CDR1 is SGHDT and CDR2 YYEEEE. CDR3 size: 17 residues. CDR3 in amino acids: CASSLGARVFSGNTIYF. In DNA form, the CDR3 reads TGTGCCAGCAGCTTGGGGGCGAGGGTGTTCTCTGGAAACACCATATATTTT. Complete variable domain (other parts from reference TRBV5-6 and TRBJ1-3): DAGVTQSPTHLIKTRGQQVTLRCSPKSGHDTVSWYQQALGQGPQFIFQYYEEEERQRGNFPDRFSGHQFPNYSSELNVNALLLGDSALYLCASSLGARVFSGNTIYFGEGSWLTVV.

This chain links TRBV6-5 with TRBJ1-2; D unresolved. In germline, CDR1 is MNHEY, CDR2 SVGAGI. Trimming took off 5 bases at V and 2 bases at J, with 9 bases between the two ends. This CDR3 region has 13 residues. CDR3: CASSKTVNYGYTF. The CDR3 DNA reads TGTGCCAGCAGTAAGACGGTCAACTATGGCTACACCTTC.